This record covers a single TCR beta chain. In its sample, this clonotype was seen many times. This receptor's antigen is unknown. No much larger clone exists at a distance of one base, and base qualities are not known. The data derive from a study of CD8 T cells in ankylosing spondylitis (dated 2017 in TCRdb). Study-level background: To find TCR variants linked to disease, the study profiled T cell receptor beta repertoires in ankylosing spondylitis patients and healthy donors. The full study cohort was made up of 20 to 25 ankylosing spondylitis patients and some 100 healthy donors. Samples of peripheral blood were taken, and for ankylosing spondylitis patients, synovial fluid was collected as well.

CDR1 and CDR2 (ENHRY, SYGVKD) derive from the germline V gene. From cysteine to phenylalanine, the CDR3 is 13 amino acids long. CDR3 DNA is the only sequence kept; it has 39 bases, read in frame from the first base. V is pruned by 10 bases and J by 2 bases, leaving 5 bases of the junction without a gene match. The sequencer listed for this sample is Illumina HiSeq 2500. Quantitative 5'-RACE with molecular barcodes was the method used to prepare the TCR beta libraries. The study's own analysis went as follows. To identify disease-linked TCR variants, a new computational method was used, one built on a probabilistic model of VDJ rearrangement. TCRdb's own reprocessing of the public reads used fastp at Q25 and MiXCR and kept productive beta chains. Each entry merges the rows of one CDR3 protein and shows their most common DNA and genes. TCRdb, not the authors, supplied the V and J calls. For this sample the table gives about 500,000 distinct CDR3 sequences, of which 5.3% were detected only once. The ten largest clones add up to roughly 3.5% of the sample.

General conclusions and limits of the study: Some TCR beta motif variants had previously been reported in synovial fluid and blood of reactive arthritis patients, which suggested common disease-initiation mechanisms. Significant enrichment of the disease-linked clones was reported in matched synovial fluid samples from ankylosing spondylitis patients. The disease-linked clones had a CD8+ phenotype and were found at relatively low frequencies in peripheral blood. A TCR beta motif made up of roughly eight highly homologous amino acid variants appeared to be characteristic of blood from ankylosing spondylitis patients.

This TCR came from a male donor with ankylosing spondylitis. Recombination linked TRBV10-3 to TRBJ2-5, and TRBD2 aligns with 9 junction nucleotides. The sample was blood, either unsorted or a sorted T cell fraction (not recorded which). The base sequence is TGTGCCAGTTCTAGCGGGACACAAGAGACCCAGTACTTC. Translated, this is CASSSGTQETQYF.